This T cell receptor beta chain derives from a study of blood T cells in healthy people across ages. Isolation per sample recovered at least 6.5 million PBMCs. Looked up from germline, CDR1 is SGHTA and CDR2 is FQGNSA. V dropped 4 bases and J dropped 5; count of bases not matched to a gene: 7. The CDR3 sequence is 16 residues long. With a J-beta primer mix and a sample-barcoded 5' primer, a second PCR ran 7 to 11 cycles. All cDNA molecules were each tagged by a template-switch adaptor with 12 random nucleotides. All samples yielded 3 million or more CDR3-containing paired-end reads. In TCRdb, the 5' RACE reads were re-called with MiXCR into one record per CDR3 protein. The sample carries about 1.6 million distinct CDR3 sequences, 30% to 40% recorded once.

The sequence was obtained from a woman aged 25 to 39 in good health. The specimen was blood. This chain connects TRBV7-2 to TRBJ2-3; 12 bases match TRBD2. CDR3 in DNA: TGTGCCAGCAGCTCCGGAACTAGCGGGAGGTTAGATACGCAGTATTTT. It specifies CASSSGTSGRLDTQYF.